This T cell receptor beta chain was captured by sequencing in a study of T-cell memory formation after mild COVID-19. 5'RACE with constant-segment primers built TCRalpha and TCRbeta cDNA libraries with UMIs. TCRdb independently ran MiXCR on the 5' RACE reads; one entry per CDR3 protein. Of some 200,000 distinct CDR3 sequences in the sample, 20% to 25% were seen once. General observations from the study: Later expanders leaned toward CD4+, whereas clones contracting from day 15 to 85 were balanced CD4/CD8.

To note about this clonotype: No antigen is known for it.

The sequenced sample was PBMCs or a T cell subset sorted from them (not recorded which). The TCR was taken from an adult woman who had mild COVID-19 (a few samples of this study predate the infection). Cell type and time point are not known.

The CDR3 DNA is TGTGCCAGCAGCGTGGATCTGCGGCATGAAAAACTGTTTTTT. This gives the protein CASSVDLRHEKLFF. The chain is built from TRBV9 and TRBJ1-4; D is unclear. The germline V gene has CDR1 SGDLS and CDR2 YYNGEE. V was clipped by 2 bases and J by 6 bases, with 11 bases between them. This CDR3 has 14 amino acids.